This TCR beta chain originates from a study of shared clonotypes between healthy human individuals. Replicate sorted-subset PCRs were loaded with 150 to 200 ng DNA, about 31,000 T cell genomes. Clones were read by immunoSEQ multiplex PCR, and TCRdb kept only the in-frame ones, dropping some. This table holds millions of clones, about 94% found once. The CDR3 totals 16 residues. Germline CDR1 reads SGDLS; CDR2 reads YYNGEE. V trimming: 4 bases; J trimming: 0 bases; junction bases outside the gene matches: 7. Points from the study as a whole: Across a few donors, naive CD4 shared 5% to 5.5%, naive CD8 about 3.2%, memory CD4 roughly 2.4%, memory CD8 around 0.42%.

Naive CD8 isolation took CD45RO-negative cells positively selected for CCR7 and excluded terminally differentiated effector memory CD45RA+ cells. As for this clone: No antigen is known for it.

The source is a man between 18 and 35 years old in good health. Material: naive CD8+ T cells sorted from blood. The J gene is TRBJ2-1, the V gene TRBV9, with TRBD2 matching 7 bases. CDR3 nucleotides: TGTGCCAGCAGCCCCGACGGCGGGGGCTCCTACAATGAGCAGTTCTTC. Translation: CASSPDGGGSYNEQFF.